These 2 T cell receptor beta chains share one sample of origin, sequenced in a study of blood T cell repertoires in COVID-19. This table comes from immunoSEQ multiplex PCR, and its TCRdb copy is limited to in-frame clones, with some not included. The profile covers 170,000 or so clones, with roughly 79% appearing a single time and 26% taken by the ten largest. Sequenced: peripheral blood. All receptors derive from a woman in her 70s with acute or convalescent COVID-19.

The chain couples TRBV11-2 to TRBJ2-5, with 12 bases matching TRBD2. The CDR3 length is 16 residues. V trimming: 2 bases; J trimming: 5 bases; junction bases outside the gene matches: 6. Germline CDR1 is SGHAT and CDR2 is FQNNGV. This CDR3 reads CASSLWTSGIGETQYF. The DNA of the CDR3 is TGTGCCAGCAGCTTATGGACTAGCGGGATCGGTGAGACCCAGTACTTC.

The rearrangement joins TRBV4-1 to TRBJ2-6, with 8 bases that match TRBD1. The CDR3 loop spans 17 amino acids. Per the germline V gene, CDR1 is MGHRA and CDR2 is YSYEKL. Losses at the gene ends were 0 bases for V and 4 bases for J; bases not matched to a gene: 5. CDR3 sequence: CASSQDRGLLGANVLTF. The CDR3 DNA follows: TGCGCCAGCAGCCAAGACAGGGGGCTTCTGGGGGCCAACGTCCTGACTTTC.